Below are 28 T cell receptor beta chains sequenced from a single sample in a study of blood T cell repertoires in COVID-19. Data came from immunoSEQ multiplex PCR; TCRdb stores just in-frame clones and leaves some out. The sample consists of about 300,000 clones, 70% to 90% of them appearing once. The sequencing sample was made of peripheral blood. Source of these receptors: a woman aged 45 to 65 with COVID-19, enrolled during active disease.

The chain carries TRBV5-4 and TRBJ2-3; 8 bases agree with TRBD2. CDR1 is SGHNT, CDR2 YYREEE, per germline (reference sequence). The CDR3 runs to 16 residues. Unmatched junction bases numbered 3, after V lost 0 bases and J lost 0 bases. The CDR3 region has the DNA TGTGCCAGCAGCTTGGGTACTAGCGGTAGCACAGATACGCAGTATTTT. As protein: CASSLGTSGSTDTQYF.

The V call is TRBV10-3, the J call TRBJ1-2; 10 bases line up with TRBD1. The CDR3 sequence is 17 residues long. With V trimmed by 2 bases and J by 7 bases, 13 bases remained unmatched. Germline CDR1 and CDR2: ENHRY and SYGVKD. The CDR3 nucleotides are TGTGCCATCAGTGAGGGGGACAGGGGATTGACTCGGCTTGGCTACACCTTC. This encodes CAISEGDRGLTRLGYTF.

The V and J genes are TRBV6-5 and TRBJ1-2; 12 bases are shared with TRBD1. Unmatched junction bases numbered 5, after V lost 5 bases and J lost 4 bases. The CDR3 extends over 15 amino acids. Germline-derived CDR1 and CDR2 are MNHEY and SVGAGI. CDR3 protein: CASSLGTGGLYGYTF. CDR3 DNA sequence: TGTGCCAGCAGTCTCGGGACAGGGGGCCTCTATGGCTACACCTTC.

The CDR3 region is CASSLVGGDRGYEQYF. CDR3 in DNA: TGTGCCAGCAGCTTGGTTGGAGGGGACAGGGGCTACGAGCAGTACTTC. The chain links TRBV5-6 to TRBJ2-7; 10 nucleotides align to TRBD1. The CDR3 sequence is 16 residues long. The germline V gene has CDR1 SGHDT and CDR2 YYEEEE. Losses at the gene ends were 0 bases for V and 3 bases for J; bases not matched to a gene: 6.

V and J are TRBV11-3 and TRBJ2-7, with a possible D match to TRBD1 (6 bases). Germline V gives CDR1 SGHNT, CDR2 YENEEA. There are 13 residues in the CDR3. The V end was cut by 6 bases, the J end by 3 bases, with 12 bases between. The CDR3 bases are TGTGCCAGCAGAGTAAGGACAGACTACGAGCAGTACTTC. Translation: CASRVRTDYEQYF.

The chain has TRBV24-1 and TRBJ2-7; TRBD1 might be the D (5 bases). There are 16 residues in the CDR3. V lost 9 bases and J lost 0, with 20 bases in between. Germline V gene data show CDR1 as KGHDR and CDR2 as SFDVKD. CDR3 sequence: CATPTLQQAISYEQYF. The CDR3 DNA is TGTGCCACCCCAACCCTCCAACAGGCGATCTCCTACGAGCAGTACTTC.

The rearrangement joins TRBV19 to TRBJ2-1, with 7 bases lining up with TRBD2. The CDR3 totals 15 residues. V shed 7 bases, J shed 4 bases, and the junction held 10 bases outside the gene matches. From germline, CDR1 is LNHDA and CDR2 SQIVND (reference sequence). CDR3 loop: CASKGGSIGYNEQFF. Written as DNA, the CDR3 is TGTGCCAGTAAAGGCGGGAGTATCGGGTACAATGAGCAGTTCTTC.

As concerns this clone: Other DNA sequences in this specimen translate into the identical CDR3. The V gene is TRBV19, the J gene TRBJ2-2; perhaps TRBD1 as D (7 bases). This CDR3 is built from 15 residues. The V end lost 4 bases, the J end lost 2 bases, and 11 bases lay between the germline ends. Germline CDR1 and CDR2: LNHDA and SQIVND (reference sequence). CDR3 nucleotide sequence: TGTGCCAGTAGTACTCAGGGGGGCAACACCGGGGAGCTGTTTTTT. This sequence encodes CASSTQGGNTGELFF.

The chain employs TRBV10-3 and TRBJ2-5, with D perhaps matching TRBD1 (6 bases). This CDR3 is 14 amino acids long. V was shortened by 1 base and J by 5 bases, with 11 bases between the two germline ends. Germline V gene lookup returns CDR1 ENHRY and CDR2 SYGVKD. CDR3 bases: TGTGCCATCAGTGAGTTTGCAGGGGAGGAGACCCAGTACTTC. Its translation is CAISEFAGEETQYF.

The chain is built from TRBV5-1 and TRBJ1-1; D is perhaps TRBD1 (5 bases). The CDR3 sequence is 15 residues long. CDR1 SGHRS and CDR2 YFSETQ come from the germline V gene. V lost 1 base to trimming and J lost 0 bases, with 10 bases between them. CDR3 bases: TGCGCCAGCAGCTTGCAGGGCTTCATGAACACTGAAGCTTTCTTT. Protein sequence: CASSLQGFMNTEAFF.

The chain couples TRBV30 to TRBJ2-1; 15 bases map to TRBD2. CDR1 and CDR2 from the germline V gene are GTSNPN and SVGIG (reference sequence). This CDR3 has 14 residues. The V and J ends lost 5 bases and 6 bases, in that order; junction bases with no gene match: 2. CDR3 in DNA: TGTGCCTGGGGACTAGCGGGAGGGCCCAATGAGCAGTTCTTC. It yields the protein CAWGLAGGPNEQFF.

The sample holds one count of this clone. V gene TRBV30 combines with J gene TRBJ1-5; D gene uncertain. CDR3 length: 16 amino acids. Germline V gene lookup returns CDR1 GTSNPN and CDR2 SVGIG (reference sequence). Trimming shortened V by 0 bases and J by 3 bases, and 15 bases separated the two germline ends. CDR3 sequence: CAWSVQWQVSNQPQHF. In DNA, the CDR3 is TGTGCCTGGAGTGTACAATGGCAGGTTTCCAATCAGCCCCAGCATTTT.

The rearrangement joins TRBV5-8 to TRBJ1-5; the match to TRBD1 covers 8 bases. The CDR3 is made up of 15 amino acids. Germline V CDR1 and CDR2: SGHTS, YDEGEE. The J segment lost 6 bases and the V segment lost 4 bases, leaving 9 bases of the junction unmatched. Here the CDR3 DNA reads TGTGCCAGCAGCCCAGGGACAGGTTTGGTTCAGCCCCAGCATTTT. It translates to CASSPGTGLVQPQHF.

This chain connects TRBV4-1 to TRBJ1-1; 8 nucleotides agree with TRBD1. CDR1 is MGHRA, CDR2 YSYEKL, per germline. The CDR3 length is 14 residues. V lost 1 base and J lost 5; bases outside the gene matches: 3. Here the CDR3 reads CASSQGQGATEAFF. In nucleotides, the CDR3 is TGCGCCAGCAGCCAAGGGCAGGGGGCGACTGAAGCTTTCTTT.

The CDR3 loop is CASSFSPYWGQGKRGSPLHF. The CDR3, as DNA: TGTGCCAGCAGTTTTTCTCCGTACTGGGGACAGGGGAAGAGAGGGTCACCCCTCCACTTT. The genes are TRBV27 and TRBJ1-6; TRBD1 aligns across 10 bases. CDR1 is MNHEY and CDR2 is SMNVEV in the germline V gene (reference sequence). J was trimmed by 10 bases and V by 3 bases; bases with no gene match: 21. This CDR3 has 20 amino acids.

The chain uses TRBV29-1 and TRBJ2-7, with 7 bases identical to TRBD1. Trimming cost V 6 bases and J 3 bases; bases outside gene matches: 11. The germline V gene has CDR1 SQVTM and CDR2 ANQGSEA. This CDR3 comprises 14 residues. CDR3: CSVERDSTHYEQYF. The CDR3 DNA follows: TGCAGCGTAGAAAGGGACAGTACCCACTACGAGCAGTACTTC.

This rearrangement joins TRBV11-2 to TRBJ1-3; unclear D gene. This CDR3 comprises 12 residues. V was cut by 4 bases and J by 9 bases, with 10 bases left in between. Germline CDR1 reads SGHAT; CDR2 reads FQNNGV. DNA for the CDR3: TGTGCCAGCAGCTCTACTGCGGGCACCATATATTTT. As protein: CASSSTAGTIYF.

This chain joins TRBV5-1 and TRBJ1-2; no firm D call. The CDR3 has 12 residues. Trimming removed 2 bases from V and 8 bases from J, with 10 bases in between. Looked up from germline, CDR1 is SGHRS and CDR2 is YFSETQ. DNA of the CDR3: TGCGCCAGCAGCTTCGATACATGGGGCTACACCTTC. Its protein is CASSFDTWGYTF. Complete variable domain (other parts from reference TRBV5-1 and TRBJ1-2): KAGVTQTPRYLIKTRGQQVTLSCSPISGHRSVSWYQQTPGQGLQFLFEYFSETQRNKGNFPGRFSGRQFSNSRSEMNVSTLELGDSALYLCASSFDTWGYTFGSGTRLTVV.

V usage is TRBV24-1 and J usage is TRBJ2-3; 8 bases fit TRBD1. Germline V gene sequence: CDR1 KGHDR, CDR2 SFDVKD. The CDR3 length is 13 residues. Trimming took 9 bases from V and 2 from J; bases not matched to a gene: 3. The CDR3 DNA is TGTGCCACCGGGGGACAGGACACAGATACGCAGTATTTT. Translating gives CATGGQDTDTQYF.

The CDR3 DNA reads as TGTGCCAGTAGTCCCCCACTAGCGGGAGTGGATAGAGAGACCCAGTACTTC. Translating gives CASSPPLAGVDRETQYF. The rearrangement joins TRBV19 to TRBJ2-5; 11 nucleotides line up with TRBD2. CDR3 length: 17 amino acids. Trimming cost V 5 bases and J 4 bases; bases outside gene matches: 12. Germline V CDR1 and CDR2: LNHDA, SQIVND (reference sequence).

This clone appeared a single time. The chain uses TRBV3-1 (or the pseudogene TRBV3-2) and TRBJ2-1; 11 positions agree with TRBD2. From germline, CDR1 is LGHDT and CDR2 YNNKEL (reference sequence). V dropped 2 bases and J dropped 0; count of bases not matched to a gene: 0. CDR3 length: 16 residues. CDR3 protein: CASSQTSGSSYNEQFF. The DNA for the CDR3 is TGTGCCAGCAGCCAAACTAGCGGGAGCTCCTACAATGAGCAGTTCTTC.

The rearrangement joins TRBV5-1 to TRBJ1-4; D unresolved. The CDR3 has 15 residues. The ends were cut back, 1 base at V and 1 base at J, with 8 bases in the middle. Germline V lookup: CDR1 SGHRS, CDR2 YFSETQ. This CDR3 reads CASSLLAGTNEKLFF. The CDR3 nucleotides are TGCGCCAGCAGCTTGTTGGCAGGAACTAATGAAAAACTGTTTTTT.

The rearrangement joins TRBV19 to TRBJ1-5; D is unresolved. This CDR3 is built from 14 residues. V was pared by 6 bases and J by 0 bases, with 9 bases between. The germline V gene encodes CDR1 LNHDA and CDR2 SQIVND (reference sequence). The CDR3 bases are TGTGCCAGTAGCGGGAGATATAGCAATCAGCCCCAGCATTTT. Its translation: CASSGRYSNQPQHF.

This chain connects TRBV4-1 to TRBJ2-7; the D gene is possibly TRBD2 (5 bases). The CDR3 consists of 17 residues. Germline V gene data show CDR1 as MGHRA and CDR2 as YSYEKL. Trimming shortened V by 4 bases and J by 0 bases, and 19 bases separated the two germline ends. Here the CDR3 reads CASSRWVLDSSSYEQYF. The CDR3 DNA reads as TGCGCCAGCAGCCGATGGGTTTTGGACTCGAGCTCCTACGAGCAGTACTTC.

This chain connects TRBV5-1 to TRBJ1-2; D not certain. The germline V and J ends were trimmed by 1 base and 6 bases, with 13 bases remaining between them. The CDR3 extends over 14 amino acids. The germline CDR1 and CDR2 sequences are SGHRS and YFSETQ. DNA for the CDR3: TGCGCCAGCAGCTTGATGGGCGGGGAGGATGGCTACACCTTC. Protein product: CASSLMGGEDGYTF.

A single count supports this clone. V gene TRBV24-1 combines with J gene TRBJ2-1; 10 positions match TRBD2. The germline V gene has CDR1 KGHDR and CDR2 SFDVKD. The length of the CDR3 is 19 residues. V was pared by 3 bases and J by 7 bases, with 17 bases of the junction left unmatched. CDR3 sequence (DNA): TGTGCCACCAGTGATCCAAACGGGACTAGCGCAAAATCGAGAAATGAGCAGTTCTTC. It encodes CATSDPNGTSAKSRNEQFF.

This chain links TRBV7-8 with TRBJ2-3; no clear D gene. Germline assignment: CDR1 SGHVS and CDR2 FQNEAQ. Trimming shortened V by 2 bases and J by 2 bases, and 8 bases separated the two germline ends. The CDR3 extends over 14 amino acids. In DNA form, the CDR3 reads TGTGCCAGCAGCTTAAGCCTTCCCACAGATACGCAGTATTTT. Translated: CASSLSLPTDTQYF.

The chain uses TRBV5-1 and TRBJ2-7, with TRBD2 matching 12 bases. V dropped 1 base and J dropped 6; count of bases not matched to a gene: 5. The V gene's germline CDR1 is SGHRS and CDR2 YFSETQ. The CDR3 is made up of 15 amino acids. Written as DNA, the CDR3 is TGCGCCAGCAGCTTGCTGACTAGCGGGAGCCCCGAGCAGTACTTC. Its translation: CASSLLTSGSPEQYF.